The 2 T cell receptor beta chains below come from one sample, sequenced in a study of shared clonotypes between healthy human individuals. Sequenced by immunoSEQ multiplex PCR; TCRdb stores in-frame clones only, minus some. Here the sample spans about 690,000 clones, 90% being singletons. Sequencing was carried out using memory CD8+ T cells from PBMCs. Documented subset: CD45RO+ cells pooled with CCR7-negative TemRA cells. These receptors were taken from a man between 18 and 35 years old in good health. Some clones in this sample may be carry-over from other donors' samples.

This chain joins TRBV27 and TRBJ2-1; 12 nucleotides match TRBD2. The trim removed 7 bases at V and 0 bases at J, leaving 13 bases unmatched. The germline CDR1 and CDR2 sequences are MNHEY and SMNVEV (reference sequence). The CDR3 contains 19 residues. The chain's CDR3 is CASTSPGLAGTSSYNEQFF. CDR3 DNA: TGTGCCAGCACAAGTCCGGGACTAGCGGGTACGAGCTCCTACAATGAGCAGTTCTTC.

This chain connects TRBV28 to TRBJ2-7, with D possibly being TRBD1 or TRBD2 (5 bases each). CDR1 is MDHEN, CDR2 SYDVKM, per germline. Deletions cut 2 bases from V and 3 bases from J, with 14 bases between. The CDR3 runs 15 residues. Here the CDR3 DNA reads TGTGCCAGCAGTTTAATCGGGGCCGCCTTCTACGAGCAGTACTTC. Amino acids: CASSLIGAAFYEQYF.